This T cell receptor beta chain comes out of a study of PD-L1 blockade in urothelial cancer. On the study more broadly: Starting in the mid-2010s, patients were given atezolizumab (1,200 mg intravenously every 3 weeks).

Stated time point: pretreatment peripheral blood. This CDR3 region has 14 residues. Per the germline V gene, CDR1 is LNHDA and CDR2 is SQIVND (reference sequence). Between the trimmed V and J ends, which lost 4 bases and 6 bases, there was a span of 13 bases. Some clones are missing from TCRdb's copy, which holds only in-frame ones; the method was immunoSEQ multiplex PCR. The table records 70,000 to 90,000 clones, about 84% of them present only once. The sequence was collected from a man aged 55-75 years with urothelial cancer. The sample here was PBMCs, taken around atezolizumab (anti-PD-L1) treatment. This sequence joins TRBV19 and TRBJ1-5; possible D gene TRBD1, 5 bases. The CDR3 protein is CASSTQQGRQPQHF. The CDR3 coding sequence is TGTGCCAGTAGTACCCAGCAGGGCCGTCAGCCCCAGCATTTT.